These T cell receptor beta chains were read from a single sample in a study of identical twins. TCRdb re-derived calls from the 5' RACE reads in MiXCR, one entry per CDR3 protein. This table has some 500,000 distinct CDR3 sequences, 14% appearing once. This sample also appeared in a second study, on yellow fever vaccine responses in identical twins.

The sample consisted of CD4+ T cells sorted from blood. The receptors originated from a woman between 18 and 29 years old in good health. The CDR3 runs from the conserved cysteine through the conserved F or W. D genes are given only for firm matches. The size field is filled for only some rows; it gives once, few, many or a size class.

>TRBV28|-|-|TRBJ2-3
CASSPRPPGVTDTQYF
TGTGCCAGCAGTCCAAGACCCCCAGGGGTCACAGATACGCAGTATTTT
>TRBV6-2/TRBV6-3|-|-|TRBJ2-4
CASSYSGTKNIQYF
TGTGCCAGCAGTTACTCGGGTACCAAAAACATTCAGTACTTC
>TRBV5-1|many|-|TRBJ2-2
CASSSFEELFF
TGCGCCAGCAGCTCCTTCGAGGAGCTGTTTTTT
>TRBV6-2/TRBV6-3|few|-|TRBJ2-2
CASSRPGGPTGELFF
TGTGCCAGCAGCCGACCAGGGGGGCCCACCGGGGAGCTGTTTTTT
>TRBV3-1|-|TRBD1|TRBJ2-7
CASSGTGGREQYF
TGTGCCAGCAGCGGGACAGGGGGCAGGGAGCAGTACTTC
>TRBV7-3|many|-|TRBJ1-1
CASSLTGGRAFF
TGTGCCAGCAGCTTAACGGGGGGGAGGGCTTTCTTT
>TRBV5-1|-|TRBD1|TRBJ1-4
CASTSTGGTNEKLFF
TGCGCCAGCACCTCGACAGGGGGGACTAATGAAAAACTGTTTTTT
>TRBV18|-|-|TRBJ2-3
CASSPERDTQYF
TGTGCCAGCTCACCAGAGCGGGATACGCAGTATTTT
>TRBV12-3/TRBV12-4|few|TRBD2|TRBJ2-7
CASSASLGLAETHEQYF
TGTGCCAGCAGCGCCTCCCTGGGACTAGCGGAGACCCACGAGCAGTACTTC
>TRBV6-2/TRBV6-3|many|TRBD2|TRBJ2-4
CASSPGLAISKNIQYF
TGTGCCAGCAGTCCCGGACTAGCGATTTCCAAAAACATTCAGTACTTC
>TRBV24-1|few|TRBD2|TRBJ2-7
CATSDGASGSLYEQYF
TGTGCCACCAGTGATGGGGCTAGCGGTTCCCTGTACGAGCAGTACTTC
>TRBV4-3|few|TRBD2|TRBJ2-1
CASSQRHRGDNEQFF
TGCGCCAGCAGCCAACGCCACCGGGGGGACAATGAGCAGTTCTTC
>TRBV3-1|few|-|TRBJ2-1
CASSQVGRGASRDEQFF
TGTGCCAGCAGCCAAGTAGGAAGGGGGGCGAGTAGGGATGAGCAGTTCTTC
>TRBV2|-|-|TRBJ2-5
CASSEDLEETQYF
TGTGCCAGCAGTGAAGATCTTGAAGAGACCCAGTACTTC
>TRBV12-3/TRBV12-4|-|TRBD2|TRBJ2-5
CASSLGVGGAQETQYF
TGTGCCAGCAGTTTAGGGGTCGGGGGGGCGCAAGAGACCCAGTACTTC
>TRBV28|-|TRBD1|TRBJ2-7
CASTGQGVEQYF
TGTGCCAGCACGGGACAGGGAGTAGAGCAGTACTTC
>TRBV27|-|-|TRBJ2-7
CASSPARQAYEQYF
TGTGCCAGCAGCCCGGCGCGACAAGCCTACGAGCAGTACTTC
>TRBV7-2|-|-|TRBJ2-1
CASSFLFVGSYNEQFF
TGTGCCAGCAGCTTCCTCTTCGTCGGGAGCTACAATGAGCAGTTCTTC
>TRBV18|few|TRBD2|TRBJ2-7
CASSPPGTRKGYEQYF
TGTGCCAGCTCACCACCTGGGACTAGAAAGGGCTACGAGCAGTACTTC
>TRBV11-3|few|-|TRBJ2-7
CASSLGGGSGYEQYF
TGTGCCAGCAGCCTGGGGGGCGGGAGTGGCTACGAGCAGTACTTC
>TRBV7-9|few|-|TRBJ1-6
CASSRQELVSPLHF
TGTGCCAGCAGCCGACAGGAATTAGTTTCACCCCTCCACTTT
>TRBV28|-|-|TRBJ2-7
CASWAWEFGQYF
TGTGCCAGCTGGGCATGGGAGTTTGGGCAGTACTTC
>TRBV10-3|few|-|TRBJ2-5
CAIRGRSGETQYF
TGTGCCATCAGGGGGCGGTCTGGAGAGACCCAGTACTTC
>TRBV18|-|TRBD2|TRBJ2-5
CASSPLAAPQETQYF
TGTGCCAGCTCACCGCTAGCGGCCCCCCAAGAGACCCAGTACTTC
>TRBV5-1|-|-|TRBJ2-3
CASSLGRGITSTDTQYF
TGCGCCAGCAGCTTGGGCCGGGGAATAACTAGCACAGATACGCAGTATTTT
>TRBV5-1|few|-|TRBJ1-4
CASSFGGFNEKLFF
TGCGCCAGCAGCTTCGGGGGATTTAATGAAAAACTGTTTTTT
>TRBV20-1|-|-|TRBJ2-7
CSAKLGTSGYEQYF
TGCAGTGCCAAACTAGGAACCAGCGGATACGAGCAGTACTTC
>TRBV5-1|-|-|TRBJ2-5
CASSLAPAGHGLETQYF
TGCGCCAGCAGCTTGGCCCCGGCGGGTCATGGGTTGGAGACCCAGTACTTC
>TRBV28|many|-|TRBJ2-1
CASRTGTSNEQFF
TGTGCCAGCAGGACCGGGACAAGCAATGAGCAGTTCTTC
>TRBV12-3/TRBV12-4|few|-|TRBJ2-2
CASRIGWAGELFF
TGTGCCAGCAGGATCGGGTGGGCCGGGGAGCTGTTTTTT
>TRBV7-2|-|TRBD1|TRBJ1-2
CASSLDRGGDGYTF
TGTGCCAGCAGCTTGGACAGGGGGGGCGATGGCTACACCTTC
>TRBV29-1|few|-|TRBJ2-7
CSVGGRGSYEQYF
TGCAGCGTTGGAGGTAGGGGCTCCTACGAGCAGTACTTC
>TRBV2|few|-|TRBJ2-5
CASNAGTQETQYF
TGTGCCAGCAACGCGGGGACCCAAGAGACCCAGTACTTC
>TRBV20-1|few|-|TRBJ1-5
CSARTGANQPQHF
TGCAGTGCTAGAACCGGGGCCAATCAGCCCCAGCATTTT
>TRBV12-3/TRBV12-4|few|TRBD1|TRBJ1-5
CASSSGQGKRDQHF
TGTGCCAGCAGTTCTGGACAGGGAAAGAGGGACCAGCATTTT
>TRBV28|-|TRBD1|TRBJ2-2
CASSPSLPGQGAHTGELFF
TGTGCCAGCAGCCCCTCCCTCCCGGGACAGGGGGCGCACACCGGGGAGCTGTTTTTT
>TRBV4-3|-|-|TRBJ2-3
CASSQDAERRQYF
TGCGCCAGCAGCCAAGATGCGGAGAGACGGCAGTATTTT
>TRBV12-3/TRBV12-4|few|-|TRBJ1-1
CASSLRLEAFF
TGTGCCAGCAGTTTAAGGCTTGAAGCTTTCTTT
>TRBV14|-|-|TRBJ2-7
CASSQERGSRQYF
TGTGCCAGCAGCCAAGAGAGGGGCAGCCGGCAGTACTTC
>TRBV7-2|-|-|TRBJ2-7
CASSFTALYEQYF
TGTGCCAGCAGCTTTACAGCTTTATACGAGCAGTACTTC
>TRBV12-3/TRBV12-4|-|-|TRBJ1-1
CASSLSGFNTEAFF
TGTGCCAGCAGTTTATCAGGATTTAACACTGAAGCTTTCTTT
>TRBV28|few|-|TRBJ2-5
CASSLTGTSRGETQYF
TGTGCCAGCAGTTTAACCGGGACAAGCAGGGGTGAGACCCAGTACTTC
>TRBV27|many|-|TRBJ2-3
CASSLTGPDTQYF
TGTGCCAGCAGTTTAACGGGGCCAGATACGCAGTATTTT
>TRBV20-1|-|TRBD2|TRBJ2-6
CSARDLLAGASGANVLTF
TGCAGTGCTAGAGATCTACTAGCGGGAGCTTCGGGGGCCAACGTCCTGACTTTC
>TRBV27|once|-|TRBJ2-1
CASFRGFSSYNEQFF
TGTGCCAGCTTCCGAGGGTTTAGCTCCTACAATGAGCAGTTCTTC
>TRBV20-1|-|-|TRBJ2-5
CSARDWFSGEETQYF
TGCAGTGCTAGAGATTGGTTTTCTGGCGAAGAGACCCAGTACTTC
>TRBV12-3/TRBV12-4|-|TRBD1|TRBJ2-1
CASSPGQGSYEQFF
TGTGCCAGCAGTCCGGGACAGGGGTCTTATGAGCAGTTCTTC
>TRBV6-5|-|TRBD2|TRBJ2-7
CASSSSGLSYEQYF
TGTGCCAGCAGCTCCTCGGGACTATCCTACGAGCAGTACTTC
>TRBV20-1|-|-|TRBJ1-6
CSASQSQGSPLHF
TGCAGTGCTAGCCAATCTCAGGGTTCACCCCTCCACTTT